This T cell receptor beta chain derives from a study of human T cells and chemical hapten exposure. General study findings and limits: Once DPC sensitization occurred, TCRs above 1 in 1000 frequency showed no change.

In the case of this clonotype: Its antigen remains unidentified.

As to time point: pre-sensitization, week 0. Indicated treatment: therapeutic diphenylcyclopropenone sensitization with weekly scalp DPC. Prior to each patch test being applied, blood was drawn. There are 14 residues in the CDR3. CDR1 and CDR2 (germline): MGHDK, SYGVNS. The V gene lost 8 bases and the J gene lost 5 bases, with 18 bases spanning the gap. The library attached unique molecular identifiers to individual cDNA molecules. One entry per CDR3 protein, called by TCRdb with MiXCR from the RACE reads. The table lists some 330,000 distinct CDR3 sequences, 5% to 6.5% of them singletons. The J gene is TRBJ2-5, the V gene TRBV25-1, with D tentatively TRBD1 (6 bases). The receptor was derived from a woman under 30 with alopecia areata. Some clones in this sample may be carry-over from other donors' samples. The sample here was whole blood, taken in connection with sensitization to the hapten diphenylcyclopropenone (DPC). CDR3 region: CASPPGHQLETQYF. The CDR3 coding sequence is TGTGCCAGCCCGCCGGGACACCAACTGGAGACCCAGTACTTC.